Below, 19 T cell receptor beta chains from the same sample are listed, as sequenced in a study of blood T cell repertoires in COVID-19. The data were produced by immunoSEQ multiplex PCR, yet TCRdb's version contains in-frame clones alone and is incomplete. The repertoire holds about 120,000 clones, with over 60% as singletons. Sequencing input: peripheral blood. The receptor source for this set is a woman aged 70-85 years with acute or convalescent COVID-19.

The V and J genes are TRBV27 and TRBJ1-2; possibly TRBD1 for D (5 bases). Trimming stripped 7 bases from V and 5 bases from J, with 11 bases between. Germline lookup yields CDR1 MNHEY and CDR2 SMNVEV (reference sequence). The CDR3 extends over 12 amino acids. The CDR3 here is CASTRVGYGYTF. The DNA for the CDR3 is TGTGCCAGCACCAGGGTCGGATATGGCTACACCTTC.

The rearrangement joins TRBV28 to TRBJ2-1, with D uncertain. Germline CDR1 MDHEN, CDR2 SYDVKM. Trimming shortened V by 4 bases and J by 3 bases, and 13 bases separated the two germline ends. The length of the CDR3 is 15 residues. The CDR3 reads CASSSVGQNYNEQFF. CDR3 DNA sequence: TGTGCCAGCAGTTCTGTTGGGCAGAACTACAATGAGCAGTTCTTC.

Here the CDR3 reads CASSDLTGYNSPLHF. CDR3 DNA: TGTGCCAGCAGTGACCTGACAGGTTATAATTCACCCCTCCACTTT. The chain recombines TRBV6-1 with TRBJ1-6, with D maybe TRBD1 (6 bases). Germline assignment: CDR1 MNHNS and CDR2 SASEGT. This CDR3 spans 15 amino acids. Trimming shortened V by 3 bases and J by 4 bases, and 10 bases separated the two germline ends.

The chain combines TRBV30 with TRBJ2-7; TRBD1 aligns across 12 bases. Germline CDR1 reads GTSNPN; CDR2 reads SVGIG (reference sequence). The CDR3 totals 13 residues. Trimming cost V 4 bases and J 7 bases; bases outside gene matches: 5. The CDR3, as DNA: TGTGCCTGGAACCGGGACAGGGGGCTAGAGCAGTACTTC. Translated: CAWNRDRGLEQYF.

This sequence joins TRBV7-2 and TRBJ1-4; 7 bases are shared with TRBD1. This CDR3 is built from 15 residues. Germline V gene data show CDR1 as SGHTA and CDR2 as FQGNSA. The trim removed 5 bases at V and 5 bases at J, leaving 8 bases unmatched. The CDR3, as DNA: TGTGCCAGCAGCCCCCGGACAGGTTCCAATGAAAAACTGTTTTTT. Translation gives CASSPRTGSNEKLFF. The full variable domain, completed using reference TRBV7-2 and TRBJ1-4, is GAGVSQSPSNKVTEKGKDVELRCDPISGHTALYWYRQSLGQGLEFLIYFQGNSAPDKSGLPSDRFSAERTGGSVSTLTIQRTQQEDSAVYLCASSPRTGSNEKLFFGSGTQLSVL.

CDR3 sequence (DNA): TGTGCCAGCAGTTGGACAGGAAATACACCCCTCCACTTT. Translated: CASSWTGNTPLHF. This sequence joins TRBV6-6 and TRBJ1-6; TRBD1 matches 7 bases. Germline-derived CDR1 and CDR2 are MNHNY and SVGAGI (reference sequence). This CDR3 has 13 residues. V lost 4 bases to trimming and J lost 11 bases; unmatched junction nucleotides: 5.

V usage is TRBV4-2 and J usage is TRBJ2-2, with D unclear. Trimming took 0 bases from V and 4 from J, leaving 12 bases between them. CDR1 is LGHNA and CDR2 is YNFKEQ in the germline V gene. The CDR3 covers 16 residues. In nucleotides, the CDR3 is TGTGCCAGCAGCCAAGATATTTGGGCGTCCACCGGGGAGCTGTTTTTT. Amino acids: CASSQDIWASTGELFF.

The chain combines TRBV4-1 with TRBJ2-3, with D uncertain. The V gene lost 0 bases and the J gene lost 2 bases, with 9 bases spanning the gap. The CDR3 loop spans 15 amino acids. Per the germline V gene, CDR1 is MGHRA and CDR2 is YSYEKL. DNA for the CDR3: TGCGCCAGCAGCCAAGAACCACAATTCACAGATACGCAGTATTTT. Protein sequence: CASSQEPQFTDTQYF.

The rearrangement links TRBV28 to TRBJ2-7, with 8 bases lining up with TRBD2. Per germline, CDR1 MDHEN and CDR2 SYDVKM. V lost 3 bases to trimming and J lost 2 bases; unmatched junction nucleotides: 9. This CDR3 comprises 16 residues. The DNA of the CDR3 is TGTGCCAGCAGTTTGTCAGCGGGAGAGGTACCCTACGAGCAGTACTTC. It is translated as CASSLSAGEVPYEQYF.

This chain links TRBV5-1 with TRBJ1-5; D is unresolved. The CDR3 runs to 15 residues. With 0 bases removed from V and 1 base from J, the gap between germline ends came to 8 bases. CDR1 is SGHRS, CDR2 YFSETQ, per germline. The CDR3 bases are TGCGCCAGCAGCTTGGCCGGAGCCAGCAATCAGCCCCAGCATTTT. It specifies CASSLAGASNQPQHF.

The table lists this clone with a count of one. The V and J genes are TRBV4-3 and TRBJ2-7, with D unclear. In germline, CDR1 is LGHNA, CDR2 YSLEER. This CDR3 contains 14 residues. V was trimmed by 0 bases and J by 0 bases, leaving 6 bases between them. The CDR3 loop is CASSQDTRSYEQYF. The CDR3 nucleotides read TGCGCCAGCAGCCAAGATACACGCTCCTACGAGCAGTACTTC.

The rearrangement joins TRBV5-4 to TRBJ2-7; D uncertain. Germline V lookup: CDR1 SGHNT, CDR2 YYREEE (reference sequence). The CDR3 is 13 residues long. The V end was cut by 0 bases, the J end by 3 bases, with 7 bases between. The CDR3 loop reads CASSLGLDYEQYF. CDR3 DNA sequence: TGTGCCAGCAGCTTGGGGCTAGACTACGAGCAGTACTTC.

The DNA of the CDR3 is TGTGCCAGCAGTTTAAAGGCTAGCGGGAGGGATATGAGGTCCGATGAGCAGTTCTTC. This translates into CASSLKASGRDMRSDEQFF. The chain recombines TRBV27 with TRBJ2-1; 12 nucleotides agree with TRBD2. J was trimmed by 8 bases and V by 2 bases; bases with no gene match: 16. The CDR3 consists of 19 residues. Germline CDR1 and CDR2: MNHEY and SMNVEV (reference sequence).

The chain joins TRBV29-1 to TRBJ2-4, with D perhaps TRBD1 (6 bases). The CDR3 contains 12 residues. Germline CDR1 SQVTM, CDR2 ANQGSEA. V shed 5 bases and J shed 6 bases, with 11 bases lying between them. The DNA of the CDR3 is TGCAGCGTTATGACAGGTAGAAACATTCAGTACTTC. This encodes CSVMTGRNIQYF.

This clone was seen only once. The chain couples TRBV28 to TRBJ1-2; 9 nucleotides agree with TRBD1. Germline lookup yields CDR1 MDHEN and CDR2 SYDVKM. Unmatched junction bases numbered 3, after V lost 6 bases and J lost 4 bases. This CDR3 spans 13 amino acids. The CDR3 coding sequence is TGTGCCAGCAGCCTGGGACAGGGCTATGGCTACACCTTC. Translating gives CASSLGQGYGYTF.

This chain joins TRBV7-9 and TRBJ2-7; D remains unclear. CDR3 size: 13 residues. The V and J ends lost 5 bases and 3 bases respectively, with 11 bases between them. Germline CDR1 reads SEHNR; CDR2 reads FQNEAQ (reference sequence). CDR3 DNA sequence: TGTGCCAGCAGCACCCAGACACTCTACGAGCAGTACTTC. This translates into CASSTQTLYEQYF. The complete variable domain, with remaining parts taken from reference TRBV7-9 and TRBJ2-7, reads DTGVSQNPRHKITKRGQNVTFRCDPISEHNRLYWYRQTLGQGPEFLTYFQNEAQLEKSRLLSDRFSAERPKGSFSTLEIQRTEQGDSAMYLCASSTQTLYEQYFGPGTRLTVT.

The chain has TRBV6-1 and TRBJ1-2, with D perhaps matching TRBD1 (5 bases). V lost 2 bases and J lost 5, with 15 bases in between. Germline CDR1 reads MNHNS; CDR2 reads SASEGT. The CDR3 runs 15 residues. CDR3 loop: CASSESVTGAYGYTF. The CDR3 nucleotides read TGTGCCAGCAGTGAAAGTGTAACAGGCGCGTATGGCTACACCTTC.

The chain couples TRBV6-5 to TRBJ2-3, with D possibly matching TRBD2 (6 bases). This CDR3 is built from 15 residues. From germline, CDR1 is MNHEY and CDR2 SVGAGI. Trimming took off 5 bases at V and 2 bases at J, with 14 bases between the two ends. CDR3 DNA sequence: TGTGCCAGCAGTAGTTACAGGAGGGACACAGATACGCAGTATTTT. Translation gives CASSSYRRDTDTQYF.

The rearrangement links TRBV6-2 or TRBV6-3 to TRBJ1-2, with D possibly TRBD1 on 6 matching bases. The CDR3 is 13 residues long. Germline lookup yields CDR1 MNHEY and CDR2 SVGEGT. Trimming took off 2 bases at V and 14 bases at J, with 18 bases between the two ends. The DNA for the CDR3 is TGTGCCAGCAGTTACGGGCCAGGGGTGTTCGGAACCTTC. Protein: CASSYGPGVFGTF.